The present T cell receptor (beta chain) was sequenced within a study of identical twins. Whole-study results and caveats: Models came in too low on out-of-frame TCR alpha sharing in monozygotic twins. Abundant beta clonotypes from cord blood bore fewer insertions; memory repertoires lacked this pattern.

V lost 3 bases and J lost 2, with 15 bases in between. The length of the CDR3 is 15 residues. Germline V gene data show CDR1 as DFQATT and CDR2 as SNEGSKA (reference sequence). This clonotype has only a few counts. Its specificity is unknown. A single record per CDR3 protein comes from TCRdb applying MiXCR to the 5' RACE reads. The table lists a few hundred thousand distinct CDR3 sequences, 6.5% of them singletons, with more than 14% in the top ten. These data were also filed under a second study, of T cells expressing NK-cell markers. That source notes: The authors derived TCR beta repertoires from sorted CD3+CD56+NKG2C+, CD3+CD56+NKG2C- and CD3+CD56-NKG2C+ T cells. A range of roughly 1.0-8% of CD8+ T cells consisted of dominant NKG2C+ clonotypes in 5 to 7 donors.

The clonotype comes from a woman between 18 and 30 years old in good health. Sequencing used CD8+ T cells sorted from blood. The genes are TRBV20-1 and TRBJ2-3, with D hard to call. CDR3 amino acids: CSASSVPENTDTQYF. DNA of the CDR3: TGCAGTGCTAGTTCGGTCCCGGAGAACACAGATACGCAGTATTTT.